Detailed here is one T cell receptor (beta chain). Its antigen is not identified. The data were obtained in a study of T cells in Graves' hyperthyroidism and ophthalmopathy. The study, taken as a whole, reports: Most clonotypes expanded in the thyroid (above 0.001) were also present in blood.

Germline CDR1 is SGHVT and CDR2 is SQSDAQ. V lost 5 bases and J lost 7, with 11 bases in between. The CDR3 totals 13 residues. Pregnant or lactating patients were excluded, as were those with uncontrolled infection or other autoimmune disease. RNA transcripts were the template for amplifying TCR beta CDR3 regions. Primed by the HTBI set, a first-round RT-PCR was run on the TCR CDR3. TCRdb used MiXCR to reprocess the multiplex PCR reads, holding one entry per CDR3 protein. The sample yields 650,000 to 800,000 distinct CDR3 sequences, 45% seen once. Sequencing was performed on peripheral blood or thyroid tissue (not recorded which). This clonotype was obtained from an adult man with Graves' disease, either hyperthyroidism or ophthalmopathy (not recorded which). V usage is TRBV7-4 and J usage is TRBJ2-2; D gene uncertain. The CDR3, as DNA: TGTGCCAGCAGCCTGTTATCAGGCGGGGAGCTGTTTTTT. Translation gives CASSLLSGGELFF.